The T cell receptor (beta chain) described here comes from a study of CD8 T cells in ankylosing spondylitis. TCRdb reanalysed the 5' RACE reads using MiXCR and keeps one entry per CDR3 protein. This sample has fewer than 400,000 distinct CDR3 sequences, with about 20% found just once. The table lists this clonotype with a few counts. The target antigen is unknown. The CDR3 extends over 16 amino acids. Germline V gives CDR1 MNHEY, CDR2 SVGAGI. The V and J ends lost 0 bases and 3 bases, in that order; junction bases with no gene match: 7. Findings and caveats of the study: The study identified a TCR beta motif of roughly eight highly homologous variants that appeared characteristic of ankylosing spondylitis blood.

V usage is TRBV6-5 and J usage is TRBJ1-2, with 7 nucleotides matching TRBD1. This TCR derives from a male donor with ankylosing spondylitis. Sequenced sample: blood, either unsorted or a sorted T cell fraction (not recorded which). This CDR3 reads CASSYSTRGPDYGYTF. CDR3 DNA sequence: TGTGCCAGCAGTTACTCGACTAGGGGGCCGGACTATGGCTACACCTTC.